Each of the 22 T cell receptor beta chains below was sequenced from the same sample in a study of identical twins. One entry per CDR3 protein, called by TCRdb with MiXCR from the 5' RACE reads. The table includes 250,000 or so distinct CDR3 sequences, 6.5% to 9.5% detected once. The same sample was also used in a study of yellow fever vaccine responses in identical twins.

The sequenced sample was CD8+ T cells sorted from blood. Receptor source: a woman in her late teens or twenties in good health.

This clonotype was found many times. The chain has TRBV4-1 and TRBJ1-2, with TRBD1 as a possible D gene (6 bases). CDR1 is MGHRA, CDR2 YSYEKL, per germline. V lost 2 bases to trimming and J lost 5 bases, with 12 bases between them. The CDR3 loop spans 14 amino acids. The CDR3 DNA sequence: TGCGCCAGCAGCCAACCAGGGGATTGGTATGGCTACACCTTC. This sequence encodes CASSQPGDWYGYTF.

This clonotype was seen at least ten times. V usage is TRBV29-1 and J usage is TRBJ2-1; D uncertain. Germline V lookup: CDR1 SQVTM, CDR2 ANQGSEA. The CDR3 loop spans 14 amino acids. The germline V and J ends were trimmed by 3 bases and 0 bases, with 9 bases remaining between them. In DNA, the CDR3 is TGCAGCGTTGACGGGCGGAGCTCCTACAATGAGCAGTTCTTC. Amino acid sequence: CSVDGRSSYNEQFF.

This clonotype occurred many times. The rearrangement uses TRBV13 and TRBJ2-1; D tentatively fits TRBD1 or TRBD2 (5 bases each). Germline CDR1 reads PRHDT; CDR2 reads FYEKMQ (reference sequence). Trimming pared 8 bases from V and 6 bases from J, leaving 17 bases between. The CDR3 is 14 residues long. The CDR3 sequence: CASGQRGAGNEQFF. The CDR3 DNA sequence: TGTGCCAGCGGTCAACGAGGGGCTGGCAATGAGCAGTTCTTC.

This clonotype was seen a few times. V and J are TRBV9 and TRBJ2-1, with TRBD2 identical over 9 bases. CDR1 and CDR2 (germline): SGDLS, YYNGEE. The trim removed 3 bases at V and 7 bases at J, leaving 8 bases unmatched. This CDR3 region has 15 residues. CDR3 in amino acids: CASSEGAGGPNEQFF. DNA for the CDR3: TGTGCCAGCAGCGAGGGGGCGGGGGGGCCTAATGAGCAGTTCTTC.

The chain has TRBV14 and TRBJ1-1; D gene uncertain. Trimming took 4 bases from V and 1 from J, leaving 13 bases between them. There are 15 residues in the CDR3. The germline V gene has CDR1 SGHDN and CDR2 FVKESK. CDR3 loop: CASSPSLTWNTEAFF. CDR3 nucleotide sequence: TGTGCCAGCAGCCCTTCTCTGACATGGAACACTGAAGCTTTCTTT.

This clonotype occurred many times. The rearrangement links TRBV9 to TRBJ2-1; 7 bases are a match to TRBD1. This CDR3 spans 14 amino acids. Germline CDR1 SGDLS, CDR2 YYNGEE. The V gene end was trimmed by 4 bases and the J gene end by 2 bases; junction bases not matched to a gene: 3. For the CDR3, the DNA is TGTGCCAGCAGCCCGACAGGGCCCTACAATGAGCAGTTCTTC. This translates into CASSPTGPYNEQFF. Drawing the rest from reference TRBV9 and TRBJ2-1, the complete variable domain is DSGVTQTPKHLITATGQRVTLRCSPRSGDLSVYWYQQSLDQGLQFLIQYYNGEERAKGNILERFSAQQFPDLHSELNLSSLELGDSALYFCASSPTGPYNEQFFGPGTRLTVL.

The rearrangement uses TRBV28 and TRBJ2-2; maybe TRBD2 (6 bases). This CDR3 comprises 14 residues. Trimming pared 4 bases from V and 6 bases from J, leaving 12 bases between. The germline V gene has CDR1 MDHEN and CDR2 SYDVKM. In nucleotides, the CDR3 is TGTGCCAGCAGTTGGGCTAGCGTGTCCGGGGAGCTGTTTTTT. Translating it yields CASSWASVSGELFF. The entire variable domain, with the rest obtained from reference TRBV28 and TRBJ2-2, is as follows: DVKVTQSSRYLVKRTGEKVFLECVQDMDHENMFWYRQDPGLGLRLIYFSYDVKMKEKGDIPEGYSVSREKKERFSLILESASTNQTSMYLCASSWASVSGELFFGEGSRLTVL.

The J gene is TRBJ2-1, the V gene TRBV7-3; possibly TRBD1 for D (6 bases). CDR1 SGHTA and CDR2 FQGTGA come from the germline V gene. Trimming cost V 5 bases and J 7 bases, with 12 bases left between them. The CDR3 runs to 13 residues. The CDR3 region is CASSEATGNEQFF. CDR3 DNA sequence: TGTGCCAGCAGCGAAGCGACAGGAAATGAGCAGTTCTTC.

Only a few counts were recorded for this clonotype. The gene calls are TRBV7-9 and TRBJ2-7, with a weak D call TRBD1 (6 bases). This CDR3 spans 16 amino acids. V was clipped by 4 bases and J by 11 bases, with 27 bases between them. CDR1 SEHNR and CDR2 FQNEAQ come from the germline V gene (reference sequence). Here the CDR3 reads CASSSPWVGTNEGEYF. The CDR3 DNA reads as TGTGCCAGCAGCTCTCCGTGGGTTGGGACCAACGAGGGGGAGTACTTC. Complete variable domain (other parts from reference TRBV7-9 and TRBJ2-7): DTGVSQNPRHKITKRGQNVTFRCDPISEHNRLYWYRQTLGQGPEFLTYFQNEAQLEKSRLLSDRFSAERPKGSFSTLEIQRTEQGDSAMYLCASSSPWVGTNEGEYFGPGTRLTVT.

Worth noting for this clonotype: A read error may be the cause here, since a much bigger clone is one base away. The chain is built from TRBV11-2 and TRBJ2-2; tentative D call: TRBD1 (5 bases). Germline CDR1 reads SGHAT; CDR2 reads FQNNGV. CDR3 length: 13 residues. V was clipped by 4 bases and J by 4 bases, with 7 bases between them. CDR3 protein: CASSSGPTGELFF. The CDR3 coding sequence is TGTGCCAGCAGCTCAGGGCCCACCGGGGAGCTGTTTTTT.

This clonotype turned up a few times. The genes are TRBV15 and TRBJ1-2, with 7 bases lining up with TRBD1. V gave up 3 bases and J gave up 6 bases; unmatched junction bases: 10. Germline CDR1 is LNHNV and CDR2 is YYDKDF (reference sequence). CDR3 length equals 15 residues. The CDR3 is CATSSTAGGLDGYTF. CDR3 sequence (DNA): TGTGCCACCAGCAGTACGGCAGGGGGTTTGGATGGCTACACCTTC.

In its sample, this clonotype was seen a few times. The rearrangement links TRBV5-6 to TRBJ2-5; D is undetermined. The length of the CDR3 is 14 residues. Germline V CDR1 and CDR2: SGHDT, YYEEEE. The V and J ends lost 3 bases and 3 bases respectively, with 12 bases between them. In DNA form, the CDR3 reads TGTGCCAGCAGCTCCGGTTCTTGGAAAGAGACCCAGTACTTC. Its protein product is CASSSGSWKETQYF.

This chain connects TRBV18 to TRBJ2-5; D remains unclear. V shed 2 bases and J shed 0 bases, with 7 bases lying between them. CDR1 is KGHSH and CDR2 is LQKENI in the germline V gene. This CDR3 contains 14 residues. CDR3 coding DNA: TGTGCCAGCTCACCAGGCGTGTACCAAGAGACCCAGTACTTC. Translating it yields CASSPGVYQETQYF. The entire variable domain, with the rest obtained from reference TRBV18 and TRBJ2-5, is as follows: NAGVMQNPRHLVRRRGQEARLRCSPMKGHSHVYWYRQLPEEGLKFMVYLQKENIIDESGMPKERFSAEFPKEGPSILRIQQVVRGDSAAYFCASSPGVYQETQYFGPGTRLLVL.

This clonotype was counted only a few times. The CDR3 sequence: CASSQDRGRDEQYF. CDR3 DNA: TGCGCCAGCAGTCAGGACAGGGGGCGCGACGAGCAGTACTTC. J is TRBJ2-7 and V is TRBV4-1; 11 positions match TRBD1. CDR1 MGHRA and CDR2 YSYEKL come from the germline V gene. The V and J ends lost 6 bases and 5 bases, in that order; junction bases with no gene match: 6. The CDR3 is 14 amino acids.

This clonotype was seen at least ten times. The V call is TRBV24-1, the J call TRBJ2-3; D remains unclear. This CDR3 has 14 residues. The germline V gene has CDR1 KGHDR and CDR2 SFDVKD. V was shortened by 5 bases and J by 9 bases, with 17 bases between the two germline ends. Written as DNA, the CDR3 is TGTGCCACCAGTGCCGCTGACGAGGTCTGGACGCAGTATTTT. Translation: CATSAADEVWTQYF.

This clonotype was seen ten or more times. The rearrangement links TRBV29-1 to TRBJ2-3; 10 bases are a match to TRBD2. J was trimmed by 3 bases and V by 0 bases; bases with no gene match: 15. This CDR3 region has 19 residues. Germline CDR1 and CDR2: SQVTM and ANQGSEA. CDR3 in DNA: TGCAGCGTTGAAGATGTGCTAGCGGGAGTGGTTGTGTCAACAGATACGCAGTATTTT. Its translation is CSVEDVLAGVVVSTDTQYF.

The chain is built from TRBV30 and TRBJ2-3; 8 bases map to TRBD2. CDR1 and CDR2 from the germline V gene are GTSNPN and SVGIG (reference sequence). CDR3 size: 14 residues. The V segment lost 3 bases and the J segment 0 bases; nucleotides outside the gene matches: 2. The CDR3 DNA is TGTGCCTGGAGCTCTAGCGGGAGCACAGATACGCAGTATTTT. Translated: CAWSSSGSTDTQYF.

This clonotype occurred many times. The chain uses TRBV6-1 and TRBJ2-4; D call uncertain. This CDR3 is built from 14 residues. In germline, CDR1 is MNHNS, CDR2 SASEGT. V dropped 8 bases and J dropped 6 bases, with 17 bases sitting between them. The CDR3: CASAGWGSLNIQYF. The CDR3 DNA is TGTGCCAGCGCCGGGTGGGGTTCGTTAAACATTCAGTACTTC.

This clonotype was found a few times. The chain is built from TRBV20-1 and TRBJ2-1, with D uncertain. The CDR3 has 13 amino acids. Germline CDR1 reads DFQATT; CDR2 reads SNEGSKA (reference sequence). Trimming shortened V by 0 bases and J by 5 bases, and 8 bases separated the two germline ends. The CDR3 region has the DNA TGCAGTGCTAGAGATGCGTGGGACAATGAGCAGTTCTTC. It translates to CSARDAWDNEQFF.

DNA of the CDR3: TGTGCCAGTAGTCTCGTCCTGGCTCTCTCCTACAATGAGCAGTTCTTC. It codes for CASSLVLALSYNEQFF. The chain joins TRBV19 to TRBJ2-1; D call uncertain. The V gene's germline CDR1 is LNHDA and CDR2 SQIVND (reference sequence). This CDR3 spans 16 amino acids. Between the trimmed V and J ends, which lost 5 bases and 0 bases, there was a span of 14 bases.

A few counts support this clonotype. One junction end does not reproduce the germline sequence, and a read error may be involved. The chain's CDR3 is CASSFGSLSEKYF. DNA of the CDR3: TGTGCCAGCAGTTTCGGCAGTTTGTCCGAGAAGTACTTC. The rearrangement links TRBV27 to TRBJ2-7; D unclear. The V gene's germline CDR1 is MNHEY and CDR2 SMNVEV (reference sequence). The CDR3 is made up of 13 amino acids.

This clonotype was detected only a few times. The J gene is TRBJ2-2, the V gene TRBV15; D is uncertain. This CDR3 is built from 16 residues. Trimming left V 2 bases short and J 3 bases short, with 13 bases between. In germline, CDR1 is LNHNV, CDR2 YYDKDF (reference sequence). The CDR3 loop reads CATSRLRVLDTGELFF. In DNA form, the CDR3 reads TGTGCCACCAGCAGATTGAGAGTCCTAGACACCGGGGAGCTGTTTTTT.